This T cell receptor beta chain was recorded in a study of molecular identifiers for immune sequencing clone quantification. Both previously described methods and listed TCR primers were employed to make bulk TCR libraries. TCRdb reprocessed the PCR reads with MiXCR, giving one entry per CDR3 protein. The sample carries about 630,000 distinct CDR3 sequences, roughly 25% recorded once. Comments on this clonotype: Germline and junction disagree at one end, which may indicate a read error.

The CDR3 length is 14 residues. CDR1 and CDR2 from the germline V gene are SGHDT and YYEEEE. Researchers sorted naive CD8 T cells as cells that were CD8+CD4-CCR7+CD45RA+. This sequence originates from a human donor in good health. Some libraries in this study had Jurkat cell RNA spiked in. Sequencing was carried out using naive CD8+ T cells from blood, with Jurkat cell RNA spiked in. Subset of the sample: FACS-sorted CD8+CD4-CCR7+CD45RA+ naive T cells. This chain joins TRBV5-6 and TRBJ1-2; no clear D. CDR3 nucleotides: TGTGCCAGCGGTCCTACTATTACTAACTATGACTACACCTTC. Protein: CASGPTITNYDYTF.